The rows below give T cell receptor beta chains drawn from one sample of a study of siplizumab effects on memory and regulatory T cells. Some clones are missing from TCRdb's copy, which holds only in-frame ones; the method was immunoSEQ multiplex PCR. This table has 70,000 to 95,000 clones, 93% appearing once. Sequenced material: CD8+ T cells sorted from blood. The origin of the receptors is a human donor in good health. CDR3s include the opening cysteine and the closing phenylalanine or tryptophan. Fields, in order: clone size, V gene, CDR3 protein. Only some rows state a clone size, as once, few, many or a class for expanded clones.

>-|TRBV13
CASSPEDKASIEHSTDTQYF
>-|TRBV19
CASSIPDGNYGYTF
>-|TRBV27
CASARKFIYEQYF
>-|TRBV5-1
CASSLGTSSYEQYF
>-|TRBV7-3
CASSGGNADTQYF
>few|TRBV19
CASLVGRGTEAFF
>-|TRBV27
CASSFAGTEAFF
>once|TRBV7-3
CASSSTDVLTF
>-|TRBV7-2
CASSQDRGGAYEQYF
>-|TRBV15
CATSSGTSGRTDTQYF
>-|TRBV6-5
CASSYSTTENTIYF
>-|TRBV5-4
CASSLLLSGGNNEQFF
>-|TRBV19
CASSTEGTYGYTF
>few|TRBV4-1
CASSQGKVVDYYGYTF
>-|TRBV2
CASSYIRDEKSYEQYF